Each of the 29 T cell receptor beta chains below was sequenced from the same sample in a study of T cell changes during pregnancy in multiple sclerosis. The assay was immunoSEQ multiplex PCR, and TCRdb's table has in-frame clones only and misses some. The sample consists of around 71,000 clones, about 90% of them appearing once. The specimen comprised peripheral blood, sampled after pregnancy. The receptors come from a female donor with multiple sclerosis, enrolled in a pregnancy study.

This chain joins TRBV5-1 and TRBJ1-1; a weak D match, TRBD1 (5 bases). Germline CDR1 and CDR2: SGHRS and YFSETQ. The CDR3 has 14 amino acids. The V and J ends lost 0 bases and 11 bases respectively, with 17 bases between them. The CDR3 sequence: CASSLGGEGEVAFF. The CDR3 DNA follows: TGCGCCAGCAGCTTGGGGGGGGAAGGGGAAGTGGCTTTCTTT. Drawing the rest from reference TRBV5-1 and TRBJ1-1, the complete variable domain is KAGVTQTPRYLIKTRGQQVTLSCSPISGHRSVSWYQQTPGQGLQFLFEYFSETQRNKGNFPGRFSGRQFSNSRSEMNVSTLELGDSALYLCASSLGGEGEVAFFGQGTRLTVV.

As to this clone: The same CDR3 can be traced to other DNA sequences in this sample. The rearrangement uses TRBV19 and TRBJ1-5; a possible D gene is TRBD1 (5 bases). This CDR3 is built from 14 residues. Looked up from germline, CDR1 is LNHDA and CDR2 is SQIVND (reference sequence). Trimming shortened V by 8 bases and J by 2 bases, and 13 bases separated the two germline ends. This CDR3 is CASSNQGGNQPQHF. CDR3 in DNA: TGTGCCAGTTCTAATCAGGGTGGCAATCAGCCCCAGCATTTT.

This clone was detected only once. The chain carries TRBV7-9 and TRBJ2-7; 7 positions agree with TRBD1. Trimming cost V 5 bases and J 2 bases; bases outside gene matches: 6. The length of the CDR3 is 14 residues. Germline CDR1 and CDR2: SEHNR and FQNEAQ (reference sequence). The CDR3 nucleotides are TGTGCCAGCAGCCCCCGGGACAGAGCCTACGAGCAGTACTTC. Translation: CASSPRDRAYEQYF.

The chain employs TRBV29-1 and TRBJ2-3, with D possibly matching TRBD2 (6 bases). The germline V and J ends were trimmed by 4 bases and 5 bases, with 16 bases remaining between them. This CDR3 spans 14 amino acids. From germline, CDR1 is SQVTM and CDR2 ANQGSEA. CDR3 region: CSVVRRDSRDTQYF. In nucleotides, the CDR3 is TGCAGCGTTGTTCGACGGGACTCAAGAGATACGCAGTATTTT.

The V gene is TRBV6-5, the J gene TRBJ2-5; D uncertain. This CDR3 comprises 15 residues. Trimming shortened V by 0 bases and J by 0 bases, and 8 bases separated the two germline ends. CDR1 is MNHEY and CDR2 is SVGAGI in the germline V gene. The CDR3 DNA follows: TGTGCCAGCAGTTACTCACGCACTTACCAAGAGACCCAGTACTTC. Amino acids: CASSYSRTYQETQYF.

The sample holds one count of this clone. The CDR3 nucleotides are TGTGCCAGCAGCTTGGTTAGCACAACCTACGAGCAGTACTTC. Protein product: CASSLVSTTYEQYF. V and J are TRBV5-4 and TRBJ2-7; D gene ambiguous. Germline CDR1 SGHNT, CDR2 YYREEE (reference sequence). V was shortened by 0 bases and J by 2 bases, with 9 bases between the two germline ends. The CDR3 runs to 14 residues.

This chain uses TRBV29-1 with TRBJ2-7; TRBD2 aligns across 7 bases. With V trimmed by 6 bases and J by 3 bases, 11 bases remained unmatched. The CDR3 runs to 14 residues. Germline lookup yields CDR1 SQVTM and CDR2 ANQGSEA. CDR3: CSVNLAGVNYEQYF. CDR3 nucleotide sequence: TGCAGCGTCAACTTAGCGGGTGTAAACTACGAGCAGTACTTC.

The chain combines TRBV29-1 with TRBJ2-4, with a weak D call TRBD1 (6 bases). Trimming stripped 5 bases from V and 0 bases from J, with 11 bases between. CDR1 is SQVTM, CDR2 ANQGSEA, per germline. The CDR3 has 14 amino acids. DNA for the CDR3: TGCAGCGTTTACTTGACAGGAGCCAAAAACATTCAGTACTTC. Protein: CSVYLTGAKNIQYF.

V is TRBV5-6 and J is TRBJ2-7; 11 bases are a match to TRBD2. Per the germline V gene, CDR1 is SGHDT and CDR2 is YYEEEE. Trimming took 4 bases from V and 6 from J; bases not matched to a gene: 6. This CDR3 contains 14 residues. In nucleotides, the CDR3 is TGTGCCAGCAGCCCACTAGCGGGAGAAGTCGAGCAGTACTTC. The encoded protein is CASSPLAGEVEQYF.

The chain recombines TRBV5-1 with TRBJ1-1; D unclear. There are 16 residues in the CDR3. Per the germline V gene, CDR1 is SGHRS and CDR2 is YFSETQ. Trimming cost V 0 bases and J 2 bases, with 14 bases left between them. CDR3 residues: CASSLETMGFNTEAFF. For the CDR3, the DNA is TGCGCCAGCAGCTTGGAAACGATGGGCTTTAACACTGAAGCTTTCTTT.

The chain links TRBV5-5 to TRBJ1-5; D uncertain. Per the germline V gene, CDR1 is SGHKS and CDR2 is YYEKEE (reference sequence). This CDR3 contains 14 residues. Trimming removed 0 bases from V and 2 bases from J, with 6 bases in between. The CDR3 bases are TGTGCCAGCAGCTTGGAGAGGGGCAATCAGCCCCAGCATTTT. Protein: CASSLERGNQPQHF.

This sequence joins TRBV19 and TRBJ2-1; 14 nucleotides line up with TRBD2. CDR1 and CDR2 (germline): LNHDA, SQIVND (reference sequence). After removal of 5 bases from V and 8 bases from J, the junction contained 11 bases not matched to a gene. CDR3 length equals 17 residues. The CDR3 DNA reads as TGTGCCAGTAGTCGCCGTTTGACTAGCGGGAGGGCCCATGAGCAGTTCTTC. It encodes CASSRRLTSGRAHEQFF.

This clone came up once. The J gene is TRBJ2-2, the V gene TRBV6-5; TRBD1 agrees at 7 bases. The germline gives CDR1 MNHEY, CDR2 SVGAGI. The junction had 5 bases not matched to a gene; V was cut back by 6 bases and J by 4 bases. The CDR3 is 14 residues long. CDR3 in amino acids: CASSLYRGTGELFF. The CDR3 DNA reads as TGTGCCAGCAGCCTCTACAGGGGCACCGGGGAGCTGTTTTTT.

Concerning this clone itself: Additional DNA sequences in this sample encode the identical CDR3. This sequence joins TRBV14 and TRBJ1-2; 7 bases are shared with TRBD1. Losses at the gene ends were 4 bases for V and 3 bases for J; bases not matched to a gene: 2. CDR1 SGHDN and CDR2 FVKESK come from the germline V gene. The CDR3 loop spans 13 amino acids. The CDR3 DNA follows: TGTGCCAGCAGCCCTACAGGGGACTATGGCTACACCTTC. Translating it yields CASSPTGDYGYTF.

The chain joins TRBV4-1 to TRBJ2-7, with 9 bases identical to TRBD2. The trim removed 1 base at V and 4 bases at J, leaving 2 bases unmatched. CDR1 and CDR2 from the germline V gene are MGHRA and YSYEKL. The CDR3 extends over 14 amino acids. CDR3 sequence reads: CASSQGTSAYEQYF. CDR3 DNA: TGCGCCAGCAGCCAAGGGACTAGCGCGTACGAGCAGTACTTC.

This rearrangement joins TRBV30 to TRBJ1-1, with 7 bases matching TRBD1. The CDR3 totals 10 residues. V lost 5 bases, J lost 12 bases, and 6 bases stayed unmatched. Germline V gives CDR1 GTSNPN, CDR2 SVGIG (reference sequence). CDR3 nucleotides: TGTGCCTGGTCGGGACAGCGGCCTTTCTTT. Its translation is CAWSGQRPFF.

This clone was counted a single time. The chain uses TRBV7-2 and TRBJ2-3; possibly TRBD2 for D (6 bases). CDR1 SGHTA and CDR2 FQGNSA come from the germline V gene. The V end was cut by 1 base, the J end by 6 bases, with 8 bases between. The length of the CDR3 is 13 residues. CDR3 DNA sequence: TGTGCCAGCAGCTTAGACCGGGGGGATACGCAGTATTTT. It yields the protein CASSLDRGDTQYF. Based on the CDR3 plus reference TRBV7-2 and TRBJ2-3, the full variable domain is GAGVSQSPSNKVTEKGKDVELRCDPISGHTALYWYRQSLGQGLEFLIYFQGNSAPDKSGLPSDRFSAERTGGSVSTLTIQRTQQEDSAVYLCASSLDRGDTQYFGPGTRLTVL.

The chain employs TRBV7-8 and TRBJ1-1; D is unresolved. This CDR3 spans 14 amino acids. Trimming stripped 1 base from V and 1 base from J, with 7 bases between. The germline V gene encodes CDR1 SGHVS and CDR2 FQNEAQ. The DNA for the CDR3 is TGTGCCAGCAGCTTAGGTCAGTCGAACACTGAAGCTTTCTTT. Translating gives CASSLGQSNTEAFF. The full variable domain, with the rest looked up from reference TRBV7-8 and TRBJ1-1, is GAGVSQSPRYKVAKRGQDVALRCDPISGHVSLFWYQQALGQGPEFLTYFQNEAQLDKSGLPSDRFFAERPEGSVSTLKIQRTQQEDSAVYLCASSLGQSNTEAFFGQGTRLTVV.

The chain joins TRBV7-2 to TRBJ1-3; tentatively, D is TRBD1 (6 bases). Trimming shortened V by 5 bases and J by 0 bases, and 11 bases separated the two germline ends. The germline CDR1 and CDR2 sequences are SGHTA and FQGNSA. CDR3 size: 15 residues. CDR3 region: CASSPTGFSGNTIYF. The CDR3 DNA sequence: TGTGCCAGCAGCCCTACAGGGTTCTCTGGAAACACCATATATTTT.

The V call is TRBV27, the J call TRBJ1-5; 9 bases are a match to TRBD1. With V trimmed by 9 bases and J by 2 bases, 8 bases remained unmatched. This CDR3 region has 15 residues. CDR1 is MNHEY and CDR2 is SMNVEV in the germline V gene (reference sequence). DNA of the CDR3: TGTGCCAGTGGACGGGGACAGGGAGGCAATCAGCCCCAGCATTTT. The encoded protein is CASGRGQGGNQPQHF.

The chain recombines TRBV28 with TRBJ2-7; TRBD1 agrees at 7 bases. There are 17 residues in the CDR3. Unmatched junction bases numbered 13, after V lost 2 bases and J lost 3 bases. The V gene's germline CDR1 is MDHEN and CDR2 SYDVKM. CDR3 sequence (DNA): TGTGCCAGCAGTTTACCCCTGACTGACAGGGTGGGCTACGAGCAGTACTTC. This codes for CASSLPLTDRVGYEQYF.

This clone was seen once. The J gene is TRBJ2-3, the V gene TRBV19, with 9 positions matching TRBD1. This CDR3 is built from 16 residues. Trimming took 6 bases from V and 5 from J; bases not matched to a gene: 12. Germline CDR1 reads LNHDA; CDR2 reads SQIVND (reference sequence). The CDR3, as DNA: TGTGCCAGTAGCACGCGGAGGGACAGGGCTATAGATACGCAGTATTTT. This encodes CASSTRRDRAIDTQYF.

The V call is TRBV18, the J call TRBJ1-1; TRBD1 aligns across 7 bases. This CDR3 spans 13 amino acids. V shed 4 bases, J shed 6 bases, and the junction held 5 bases outside the gene matches. CDR1 KGHSH and CDR2 LQKENI come from the germline V gene. This chain's CDR3 is CASSQDREAEAFF. The CDR3 region has the DNA TGTGCCAGCTCACAAGACAGGGAAGCTGAAGCTTTCTTT.

The rearrangement joins TRBV6-5 to TRBJ2-1; D may be TRBD2 (6 bases). Germline lookup yields CDR1 MNHEY and CDR2 SVGAGI. The CDR3 is made up of 13 amino acids. V lost 7 bases, J lost 2 bases, and 9 bases lay in between. CDR3 nucleotide sequence: TGTGCCAGCAAGGCGGGACCCTACAATGAGCAGTTCTTC. Encoded protein: CASKAGPYNEQFF.

The chain employs TRBV19 and TRBJ2-7, with D possibly matching TRBD1 (5 bases). The CDR3 has 12 residues. Deletions cut 5 bases from V and 1 base from J, with 6 bases between. Germline values: CDR1 LNHDA, CDR2 SQIVND (reference sequence). The CDR3: CASSDRSYEQYF. CDR3 nucleotides: TGTGCCAGTAGTGACAGATCCTACGAGCAGTACTTC.

The J gene is TRBJ1-1, the V gene TRBV5-1; D is unclear. This CDR3 contains 14 residues. CDR1 is SGHRS and CDR2 is YFSETQ in the germline V gene. The germline V and J ends were trimmed by 5 bases and 1 base, with 12 bases remaining between them. This CDR3 is CASRRVRGNTEAFF. The CDR3 nucleotides read TGCGCCAGCAGGCGAGTCCGGGGGAACACTGAAGCTTTCTTT.

The genes are TRBV19 and TRBJ2-5, with TRBD2 identical over 9 bases. The CDR3 runs 14 residues. V lost 4 bases to trimming and J lost 4 bases; unmatched junction nucleotides: 4. Germline V gene lookup returns CDR1 LNHDA and CDR2 SQIVND (reference sequence). The DNA of the CDR3 is TGTGCCAGTAGTAGCGGGGGGGAGGTAGAGACCCAGTACTTC. This gives the protein CASSSGGEVETQYF.

V is TRBV7-2 and J is TRBJ1-2, with 10 bases fitting TRBD1. The CDR3 contains 15 residues. CDR1 is SGHTA, CDR2 FQGNSA, per germline. V gave up 5 bases and J gave up 8 bases; unmatched junction bases: 11. CDR3 protein: CASSLRQGARGGYTF. DNA for the CDR3: TGTGCCAGCAGCCTACGACAGGGGGCCCGAGGGGGCTACACCTTC.

The chain recombines TRBV28 with TRBJ2-1; 8 bases align to TRBD1. This CDR3 contains 16 residues. V lost 3 bases to trimming and J lost 7 bases; unmatched junction nucleotides: 11. Germline values: CDR1 MDHEN, CDR2 SYDVKM. For the CDR3, the DNA is TGTGCCAGCAGTTTTCCCGTCGGTCAGGGGGCGAATGAGCAGTTCTTC. Its translation: CASSFPVGQGANEQFF.